These T cell receptor beta chains were read from a single sample in a study of a mutant IDH1 vaccine in newly diagnosed glioma. This table comes from immunoSEQ multiplex PCR, and its TCRdb copy is limited to in-frame clones, with some not included. The profile covers about 52,000 clones, with about 91% appearing a single time and approximately 2.5% taken by the ten largest. Antigen specificity for these receptors is unknown. Sequencing used PBMCs, obtained from a glioma patient whose treatment included an IDH1 peptide vaccine. The receptors were sampled from a man aged 45-65 years with glioma. The CDR3 runs from the conserved cysteine through the conserved F or W. Fields, in order: clone size, J gene, D gene, V gene, CDR3 protein, CDR3 DNA. The D gene is left open where the match is weak. Where a row states a size, it is once, few, many or the class of an expanded clone; other rows omit it.

NA | TRBJ2-7 | NA | TRBV6-1 | CAGGRNSYEQYF | TGTGCCGGGGGACGGAACTCCTACGAGCAGTACTTC
NA | TRBJ1-2 | NA | TRBV13 | CASSPRTDLNYGYTF | TGTGCCAGCAGCCCCAGGACAGACCTTAACTATGGCTACACCTTC
NA | TRBJ1-5 | NA | TRBV6-1 | CASSLPRQPQHF | TGTGCCAGTTCCCTCCCACGTCAGCCCCAGCATTTT
NA | TRBJ2-4 | NA | TRBV4-1 | CASSLPGANIQYF | TGCGCCAGCAGCCTACCAGGGGCAAACATTCAGTACTTC
NA | TRBJ1-1 | TRBD1 | TRBV6-4 | CASSQTGGSTEAFF | TGTGCCAGCAGTCAGACAGGGGGGAGCACTGAAGCTTTCTTT
once | TRBJ2-7 | NA | TRBV30 | CAWRTGQGYEQYF | TGTGCCTGGAGAACGGGGCAGGGCTACGAGCAGTACTTC
NA | TRBJ1-1 | NA | TRBV27 | CASSFVASGDTEAFF | TGTGCCAGCAGTTTTGTCGCCAGTGGGGACACTGAAGCTTTCTTT
NA | TRBJ2-7 | TRBD2 | TRBV2 | CASSEEWREIYEQYF | TGTGCCAGCAGTGAAGAGTGGCGGGAGATCTACGAGCAGTACTTC
once | TRBJ1-5 | NA | TRBV7-9 | CASSLRGGQPQHF | TGTGCCAGCAGCTTAAGGGGGGGGCAGCCCCAGCATTTT
few | TRBJ1-4 | NA | TRBV21-1 | CASSKPRTGGNEKLFF | TGTGCCAGCAGCAAACCCCGGACAGGAGGTAATGAAAAACTGTTTTTT
NA | TRBJ1-2 | NA | TRBV6-1 | CASSEGWANYGYTF | TGTGCCAGCAGTGAGGGATGGGCTAACTATGGCTACACCTTC
few | TRBJ1-1 | NA | TRBV5-1 | CASSLFWGDNTEAFF | TGCGCCAGCAGCTTGTTCTGGGGCGATAACACTGAAGCTTTCTTT
NA | TRBJ2-5 | TRBD1 | TRBV9 | CASSVGTGGRETQYF | TGTGCCAGCAGCGTAGGGACAGGGGGGCGGGAGACCCAGTACTTC
NA | TRBJ1-1 | NA | TRBV5-4 | CASSLKDTEAFF | TGTGCCAGCAGCTTGAAGGACACTGAAGCTTTCTTT
NA | TRBJ1-1 | NA | TRBV4-1 | CASSLRFQVGTEAFF | TGCGCCAGCAGCCTAAGATTCCAGGTAGGAACTGAAGCTTTCTTT
NA | TRBJ2-5 | TRBD2 | TRBV28 | CASSRGGAGQETQYF | TGTGCCAGCAGCCGCGGGGGGGCCGGGCAAGAGACCCAGTACTTC
NA | TRBJ1-5 | NA | TRBV19 | CASSIYYRSNQPQHF | TGTGCCAGTAGTATTTATTACAGGTCCAATCAGCCCCAGCATTTT
NA | TRBJ2-1 | NA | TRBV2 | CASSGSSYNEQFF | TGTGCCAGCAGTGGTAGCTCCTACAATGAGCAGTTCTTC
NA | TRBJ2-3 | TRBD2 | TRBV2 | CASSHKSSGGSDTQYF | TGTGCCAGCAGCCATAAATCTAGCGGGGGGTCAGATACGCAGTATTTT
NA | TRBJ2-5 | NA | TRBV27 | CASSPIPGTQYF | TGTGCCAGCAGTCCTATCCCAGGGACCCAGTACTTC